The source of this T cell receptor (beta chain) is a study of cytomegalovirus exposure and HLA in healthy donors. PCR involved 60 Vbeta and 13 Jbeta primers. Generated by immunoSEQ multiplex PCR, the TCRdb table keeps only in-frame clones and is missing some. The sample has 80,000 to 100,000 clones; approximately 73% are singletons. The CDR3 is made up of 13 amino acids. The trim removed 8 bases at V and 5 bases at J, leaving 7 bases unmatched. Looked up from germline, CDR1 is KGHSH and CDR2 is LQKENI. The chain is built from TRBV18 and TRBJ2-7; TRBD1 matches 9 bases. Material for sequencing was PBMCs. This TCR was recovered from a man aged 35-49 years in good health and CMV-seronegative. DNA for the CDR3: TGTGCCAGCGCGCGGACAGGGGACAACGAGCAGTACTTC. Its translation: CASARTGDNEQYF.